This TCR beta chain was sequenced in a study of T cells in Graves' hyperthyroidism and ophthalmopathy. Overall study: The blood sample was taken at first diagnosis, before treatment began.

CDR1 is SGHTA, CDR2 FQGTGA, per germline. V lost 8 bases, J lost 0 bases, and 11 bases lay in between. This CDR3 is built from 13 residues. This clonotype was seen at least ten times. There were TCR beta CDR3 regions amplified from RNA transcripts. When the TCR CDR3 underwent first-round RT-PCR, the HTBI primer set was used. TCRdb called the multiplex PCR reads again in MiXCR, with one record for every CDR3 protein. The top ten hold around a third of the sample, which has 600,000 to 800,000 distinct CDR3 sequences, around 40% seen once. Over 18 months, lack of ophthalmopathy progression marked Graves' hyperthyroidism as stable.

The TCR sequence derives from a woman aged 40-49 years with Graves' hyperthyroidism. The sequencing sample was made of blood. V and J are TRBV7-3 and TRBJ2-7; D perhaps matches TRBD2 (6 bases). The CDR3 reads CASPEGSSYEQYF. The CDR3 bases are TGTGCCAGCCCGGAGGGTAGCTCCTACGAGCAGTACTTC.